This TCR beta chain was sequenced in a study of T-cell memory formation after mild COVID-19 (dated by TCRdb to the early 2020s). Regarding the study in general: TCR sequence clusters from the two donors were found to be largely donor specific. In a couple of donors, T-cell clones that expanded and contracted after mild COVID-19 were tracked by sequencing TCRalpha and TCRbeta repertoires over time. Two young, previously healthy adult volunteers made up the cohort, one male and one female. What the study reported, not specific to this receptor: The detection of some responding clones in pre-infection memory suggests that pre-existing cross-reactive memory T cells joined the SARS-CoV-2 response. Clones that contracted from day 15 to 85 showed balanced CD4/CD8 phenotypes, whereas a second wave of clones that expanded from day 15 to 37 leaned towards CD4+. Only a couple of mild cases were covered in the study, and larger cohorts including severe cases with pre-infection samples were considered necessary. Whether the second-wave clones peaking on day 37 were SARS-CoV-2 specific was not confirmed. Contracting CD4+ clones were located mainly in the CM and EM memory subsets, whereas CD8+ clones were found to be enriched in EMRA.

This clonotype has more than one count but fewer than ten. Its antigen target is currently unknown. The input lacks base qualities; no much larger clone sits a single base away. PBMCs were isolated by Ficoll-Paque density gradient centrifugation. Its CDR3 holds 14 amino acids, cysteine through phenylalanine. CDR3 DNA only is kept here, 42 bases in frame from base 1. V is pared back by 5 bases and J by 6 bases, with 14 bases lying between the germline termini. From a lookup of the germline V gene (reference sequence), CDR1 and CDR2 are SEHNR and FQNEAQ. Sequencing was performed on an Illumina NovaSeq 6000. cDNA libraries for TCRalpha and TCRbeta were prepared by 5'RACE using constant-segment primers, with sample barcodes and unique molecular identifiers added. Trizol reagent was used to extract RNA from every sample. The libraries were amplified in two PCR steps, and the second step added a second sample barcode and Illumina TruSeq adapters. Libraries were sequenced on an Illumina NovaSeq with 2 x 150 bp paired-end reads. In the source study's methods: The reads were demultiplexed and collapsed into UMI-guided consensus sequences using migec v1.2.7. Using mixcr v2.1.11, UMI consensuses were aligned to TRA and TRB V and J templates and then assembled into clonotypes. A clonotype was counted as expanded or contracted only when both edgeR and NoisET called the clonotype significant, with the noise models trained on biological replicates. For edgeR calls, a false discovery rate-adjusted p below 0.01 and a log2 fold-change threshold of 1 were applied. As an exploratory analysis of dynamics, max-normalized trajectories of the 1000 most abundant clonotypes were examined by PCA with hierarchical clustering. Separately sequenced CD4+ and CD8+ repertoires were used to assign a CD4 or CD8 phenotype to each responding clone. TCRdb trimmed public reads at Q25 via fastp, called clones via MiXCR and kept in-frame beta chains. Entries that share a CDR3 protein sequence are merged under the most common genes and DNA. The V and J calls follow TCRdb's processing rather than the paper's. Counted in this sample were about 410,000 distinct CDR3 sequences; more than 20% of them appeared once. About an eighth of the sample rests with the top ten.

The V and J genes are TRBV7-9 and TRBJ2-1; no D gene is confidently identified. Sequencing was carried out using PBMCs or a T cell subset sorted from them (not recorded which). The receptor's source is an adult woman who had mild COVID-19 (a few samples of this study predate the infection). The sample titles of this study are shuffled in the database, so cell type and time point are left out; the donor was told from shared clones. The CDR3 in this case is CASSRAPPSNEQFF. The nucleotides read TGTGCCAGCAGCCGAGCCCCGCCTAGCAATGAGCAGTTCTTC.